This passage covers 12 T cell receptor beta chains from one sample sequenced in a study of molecular identifiers for immune sequencing clone quantification. TCRdb fed the PCR reads into MiXCR, producing one record per CDR3 protein. The sample comprises approximately 680,000 distinct CDR3 sequences, approximately 24% of which are singletons, and 0.75% to 0.8% rests with the top ten. The sample taken for sequencing was naive CD8+ T cells from blood, with Jurkat cell RNA spiked in. This sample's subset: FACS-sorted CD8+CD4-CCR7+CD45RA+ naive T cells. These receptors were taken from a human donor in good health. Some libraries in this study had Jurkat cell RNA spiked in.

This clonotype occurred many times. The chain uses TRBV5-4 and TRBJ2-3; TRBD2 aligns across 10 bases. After removal of 4 bases from V and 10 bases from J, the junction contained 12 bases not matched to a gene. The CDR3 totals 15 residues. CDR1 is SGHNT, CDR2 YYREEE, per germline (reference sequence). The CDR3 protein is CASSPPLAGVTAQYF. The CDR3 DNA sequence: TGTGCCAGCAGCCCGCCGCTAGCGGGGGTAACGGCGCAGTATTTT.

V usage is TRBV4-3 and J usage is TRBJ2-7; D is perhaps TRBD1 (5 bases). V gave up 3 bases and J gave up 0 bases, with 12 bases separating them. This CDR3 contains 15 residues. Germline CDR1 LGHNA, CDR2 YSLEER. Here the CDR3 reads CASSQSAGRSYEQYF. The CDR3 coding sequence is TGCGCCAGCAGCCAGTCGGCAGGGCGCTCCTACGAGCAGTACTTC.

In this sample, this clonotype turned up a few times. One base away lies a much larger clone, so this may be a sequencing read error. V and J are TRBV20-1 and TRBJ2-3; 8 bases align to TRBD2. The germline CDR1 and CDR2 sequences are DFQATT and SNEGSKA (reference sequence). The CDR3 contains 17 residues. The CDR3 nucleotides are TGCAGTACTAGAATGAGCGGGGAGCGGGAGTTCACAGATACGCAGTATTTT. Translation gives CSTRMSGEREFTDTQYF.

The genes are TRBV29-1 and TRBJ2-7; TRBD2 matches 13 bases. The ends lost 0 bases at V and 4 bases at J; junction bases unmatched: 3. Germline assignment: CDR1 SQVTM and CDR2 ANQGSEA. This CDR3 region has 15 residues. This chain's CDR3 is CSVEDPGLAGYEQYF. CDR3 in DNA: TGCAGCGTTGAAGATCCGGGACTAGCGGGATACGAGCAGTACTTC.

This rearrangement joins TRBV7-2 to TRBJ2-1; possible D gene TRBD2, 6 bases. The CDR3 loop spans 18 amino acids. Per germline, CDR1 SGHTA and CDR2 FQGNSA. Between the trimmed V and J ends, which lost 1 base and 5 bases, there was a span of 21 bases. CDR3 region: CASSLGISGEVSHNEQFF. The CDR3 coding sequence is TGTGCCAGCAGCTTAGGCATATCGGGGGAGGTTTCCCACAATGAGCAGTTCTTC.

This clonotype was observed many times. In DNA form, the CDR3 reads TGTGCCAGCAGTGCCGGGGGGTATAGCAATCAGCCCCAGCATTTT. Translating it yields CASSAGGYSNQPQHF. V usage is TRBV2 and J usage is TRBJ1-5; possibly TRBD1 for D (5 bases). V lost 4 bases and J 0 bases, leaving 10 bases between the germline ends. The germline V gene has CDR1 SNHLY and CDR2 FYNNEI. The length of the CDR3 is 15 residues. The full variable domain, in which reference TRBV2 and TRBJ1-5 provide the parts outside the CDR3, is EPEVTQTPSHQVTQMGQEVILRCVPISNHLYFYWYRQILGQKVEFLVSFYNNEISEKSEIFDDQFSVERPDGSNFTLKIRSTKLEDSAMYFCASSAGGYSNQPQHFGDGTRLSIL.

V gene TRBV6-5 combines with J gene TRBJ2-1; 12 bases agree with TRBD2. Germline V CDR1 and CDR2: MNHEY, SVGAGI. The CDR3 has 16 amino acids. The junction had 1 base not matched to a gene; V was cut back by 0 bases and J by 4 bases. CDR3 nucleotide sequence: TGTGCCAGCAGTTACTCGACTAGCGGGGGATACAATGAGCAGTTCTTC. Translating gives CASSYSTSGGYNEQFF.

This clonotype was observed many times. It is unclear where the CDR3 begins or ends on the DNA, so no DNA is shown, and the CDR3 is as TCRdb lists it. This chain uses TRBV28 with TRBJ1-5; the table calls TRBD1, which could not be checked here. 17 amino acids form the CDR3, both terminal residues included. The germline V gene has CDR1 MDHEN and CDR2 SYDVKM. CDR3: CASSSLGTGVFWQPQHF.

The sample holds many counts of this clonotype. The genes are TRBV6-2 or TRBV6-3 and TRBJ1-5; weak D call: TRBD1 (5 bases). Per germline, CDR1 MNHEY and CDR2 SVGEGT. The CDR3 totals 13 residues. V lost 2 bases to trimming and J lost 9 bases, with 11 bases between them. CDR3 sequence (DNA): TGTGCCAGCAGTTACGGGCAGGGCGGGCCCCAGCATTTT. It encodes CASSYGQGGPQHF.

The chain recombines TRBV6-1 with TRBJ1-4, with 10 bases that match TRBD1. The CDR3 consists of 18 residues. The germline CDR1 and CDR2 sequences are MNHNS and SASEGT. V dropped 1 base and J dropped 8; count of bases not matched to a gene: 13. Written as DNA, the CDR3 is TGTGCCAGCAGTGAAGTGGGACAGGGGTTCGGGTGGGAAGAAAAACTGTTTTTT. It is translated as CASSEVGQGFGWEEKLFF.

The rearrangement links TRBV9 to TRBJ2-7, with D perhaps TRBD2 (6 bases). Germline V CDR1 and CDR2: SGDLS, YYNGEE. The CDR3 length is 17 residues. V was pared by 0 bases and J by 2 bases, with 18 bases between. The CDR3 bases are TGTGCCAGCAGCGTAGACGGTTCGGGACTGAAAACCTACGAGCAGTACTTC. Translation: CASSVDGSGLKTYEQYF.

This clonotype was picked up many times. The chain joins TRBV7-2 to TRBJ2-5; 7 bases align to TRBD1. The CDR3 is 13 amino acids. The germline gives CDR1 SGHTA, CDR2 FQGNSA. The J segment lost 3 bases and the V segment lost 5 bases, leaving 3 bases of the junction unmatched. This chain's CDR3 is CASSAGTEETQYF. The DNA for the CDR3 is TGTGCCAGCAGCGCTGGGACAGAAGAGACCCAGTACTTC.